This T cell receptor (beta chain) was captured in a study of blood T cell repertoires in COVID-19. For the study at large: Whether acute or convalescent, the COVID-19 samples came from the United States, Italy and Spain. T cells, B-cell-depleted T cells, or PBMCs provided the cDNA or gDNA that served as material.

Profiling relied on immunoSEQ multiplex PCR, and the TCRdb table lists in-frame clones only, not all of them. The data hold a few hundred thousand clones, with 88% observed a single time. Germline loops: CDR1 SGDLS, CDR2 YYNGEE. The CDR3 has 15 residues. Losses at the gene ends were 3 bases for V and 4 bases for J; bases not matched to a gene: 4. This clone has a handful of counts. The receptor was isolated from a woman between 45 and 65 years old who had recovered from COVID-19. V and J are TRBV9 and TRBJ1-2; 12 positions match TRBD1. The sample comprised PBMCs or T cells enriched from blood (not recorded which). CDR3 in amino acids: CASSAGQGAGYGYTF. As DNA, the CDR3 is TGTGCCAGCAGCGCGGGACAGGGGGCGGGCTATGGCTACACCTTC.